Below, one T cell receptor (beta chain) is given with its context. In the original processing: Amplifying reference gene primers gave estimates of nucleated cell counts. Repertoires were generated with immunoSEQ multiplex PCR, while TCRdb's copy carries only in-frame clones and drops some. V and J calls and clone size are as listed in that table; D and trimming were resolved from the DNA. The repertoire has roughly 160,000 clones, more than 75% of them found once; the top ten carry approximately 2%. Germline V gene data show CDR1 as LNHDA and CDR2 as SQIVND (reference sequence). This CDR3 comprises 15 residues. The V segment lost 5 bases and the J segment 3 bases; nucleotides outside the gene matches: 5. This entry is derived from a study of blood T cell repertoires in COVID-19. Overall study: Both acute and convalescent COVID-19 samples were obtained from the United States, Italy and Spain. In each case, the material was cDNA or gDNA derived from T cells, B-cell-depleted T cells, or PBMCs.

Sequences were obtained from peripheral blood. The chain combines TRBV19 with TRBJ1-2, with 11 bases lining up with TRBD1. This TCR was recovered from a man over 45 who had recovered from COVID-19. This chain's CDR3 is CASSAAGQGDYGYTF. For the CDR3, the DNA is TGTGCCAGTAGTGCCGCGGGACAGGGGGACTATGGCTACACCTTC.